The T cell receptor (beta chain) described here comes from a study of blood T cell repertoires in COVID-19. Sequencing was performed with immunoSEQ multiplex PCR; in TCRdb, only in-frame clones are kept and a portion is missing. The profile shows 200,000 to 250,000 clones, 70% to 90% of them singletons. There are 14 residues in the CDR3. With V trimmed by 6 bases and J by 13 bases, 9 bases remained unmatched. The germline V gene encodes CDR1 MNHEY and CDR2 SMNVEV (reference sequence). This clone was observed a handful of times. The rearrangement links TRBV27 to TRBJ2-1; 13 bases match TRBD2. Sequences were obtained from PBMCs or T cells enriched from blood (not recorded which). The clonotype was recovered from a man aged 25 to 40 who had recovered from COVID-19. In DNA, the CDR3 is TGTGCCAGCAGAAGACTAGCGGGAGGCGATTACCAGTTCTTC. It translates to CASRRLAGGDYQFF.